This T cell receptor beta chain was obtained from a study of T-cell reconstitution after alpha-beta-depleted transplantation in children. Findings and caveats of the study: Surviving recipient T cells and thymic progenitors underlay high day-60 TCRbeta diversity in some patients.

This clonotype was detected a few times. Its antigen remains unknown. The TCRbeta library incorporated unique molecular identifiers. Each CDR3 protein gets one entry after TCRdb re-called the PCR reads with MiXCR. The repertoire has approximately 1,000,000 distinct CDR3 sequences, about 29% of them found once; the top ten carry under 30%. The CDR3 is made up of 17 amino acids. Trimming took 2 bases from V and 5 from J, leaving 22 bases between them. Germline V CDR1 and CDR2: MNHEY, SVGAGI. The rearrangement joins TRBV6-5 to TRBJ2-7; a possible D gene is TRBD1 (6 bases). The origin of this receptor is a boy younger than two who had a stem cell transplant for SCID, so the T cells may come from the graft donor. Sample: PBMCs, mostly from graft donor cells, taken 360 days after TCRalphabeta/CD19-depleted stem cell transplant. CDR3 region: CASSYTETGLGFNEQYF. As DNA, the CDR3 is TGTGCCAGCAGTTACACCGAAACAGGGCTTGGTTTTAACGAGCAGTACTTC.